This TCR beta chain was sequenced in a study of cytomegalovirus exposure and HLA in healthy donors. Overall study findings and caveats: Rates of TCR association differed by HLA locus in a later analysis, with DRB1 highest and HLA-C lowest. Reports indicate that TCR beta sequences accurately predicted the HLA-A and HLA-B alleles of most subjects.

The PCR contained 60 Vbeta and 13 Jbeta primers. Some clones are missing from TCRdb's copy, which holds only in-frame ones; the method was immunoSEQ multiplex PCR. Among under 200,000 clones listed, around nine tenths were seen once. Germline CDR1 and CDR2: LNHDA and SQIVND (reference sequence). V shed 3 bases and J 7 bases; nucleotides not matched to a gene: 5. CDR3 length equals 14 residues. Turning to this clone: Its matching antigen is unknown.

This receptor was identified in a woman under 30 in good health and CMV-seronegative. The gene calls are TRBV19 and TRBJ1-4; 7 bases fit TRBD1. Material: PBMCs. The CDR3 protein is CASSIQGESEKLFF. CDR3 in DNA: TGTGCCAGTAGTATTCAGGGGGAAAGTGAAAAACTGTTTTTT.